One sample yielded the 3 T cell receptor beta chains listed below, sequenced in a study of control samples from healthy donors and cancer patients. The table came from immunoSEQ multiplex PCR; TCRdb's copy has only in-frame clones and leaves some out. The table lists around 130,000 clones, about 90% of them singletons. Sequenced sample: blood. The receptors originated from a man aged 50 to 59 in good health.

The V and J genes are TRBV14 and TRBJ1-1; D gene unclear. Germline V lookup: CDR1 SGHDN, CDR2 FVKESK. V was trimmed by 0 bases and J by 5 bases, leaving 13 bases between them. The CDR3 is 15 amino acids. CDR3 bases: TGTGCCAGCAGCCAAGATCGTAGAGCTCGTACTGAAGCTTTCTTT. This codes for CASSQDRRARTEAFF.

The CDR3 protein is CASSLTPGTLNTEAFF. The CDR3 coding sequence is TGTGCCAGCAGCTTAACTCCCGGGACACTGAACACTGAAGCTTTCTTT. The chain joins TRBV11-2 to TRBJ1-1; D is perhaps TRBD1 (6 bases). CDR1 SGHAT and CDR2 FQNNGV come from the germline V gene. Trimming took 2 bases from V and 0 from J, leaving 13 bases between them. There are 16 residues in the CDR3.

The CDR3 DNA is TGTGCCACCAGTGACCCGCCCGGGACAGGGGGCATTACAGATACGCAGTATTTT. Its protein is CATSDPPGTGGITDTQYF. The V and J genes are TRBV24-1 and TRBJ2-3; 12 nucleotides align to TRBD1. The CDR3 runs to 18 residues. V lost 4 bases, J lost 3 bases, and 10 bases stayed unmatched. Looked up from germline, CDR1 is KGHDR and CDR2 is SFDVKD.